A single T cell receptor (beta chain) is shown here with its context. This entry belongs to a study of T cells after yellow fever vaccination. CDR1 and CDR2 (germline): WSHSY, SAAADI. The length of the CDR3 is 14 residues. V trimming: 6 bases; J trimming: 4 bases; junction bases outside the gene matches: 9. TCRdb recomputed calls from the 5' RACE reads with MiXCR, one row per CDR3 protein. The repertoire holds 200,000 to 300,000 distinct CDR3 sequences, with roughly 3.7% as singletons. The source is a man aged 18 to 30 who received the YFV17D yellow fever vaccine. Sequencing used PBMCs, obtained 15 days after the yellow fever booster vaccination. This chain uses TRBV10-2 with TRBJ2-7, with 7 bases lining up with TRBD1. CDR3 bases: TGCGCCAGCAGGAACAGGGGCTATCGTTACGAGCAGTACTTC. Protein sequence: CASRNRGYRYEQYF.